This paragraph reports one TCR beta chain. Its antigen is as yet unknown. These data belong to a study of T cell responses to AZD1222 COVID-19 vaccine. Study-wide findings and caveats: Nearly half of spike-specific TCRs reportedly target unmutated variant regions.

TCRdb's table, derived via immunoSEQ multiplex PCR, lists solely in-frame clones and lacks some. The sample consists of roughly 140,000 clones, roughly 90% of them appearing once. This CDR3 region has 16 residues. Germline loops: CDR1 SGHRS, CDR2 YFSETQ. V dropped 0 bases and J dropped 7; count of bases not matched to a gene: 7. This TCR came from an adult who received the AZD1222 COVID-19 vaccine. J is TRBJ1-1 and V is TRBV5-1; 12 bases align to TRBD1. The sequences come from peripheral blood, collected 28 days after the second AZD1222 dose. CDR3 DNA: TGCGCCAGCAGCTTGGAGGGACAGGGGGCGCGCCGTGAAGCTTTCTTT. As protein: CASSLEGQGARREAFF.